The 17 T cell receptor beta chains presented below share a single source sample, sequenced in a study of T cells in Graves' hyperthyroidism and ophthalmopathy. Amplification of TCR beta CDR3 regions was performed using RNA transcripts as template. Carried out on the TCR CDR3, a first-round RT-PCR used the HTBI primer set. TCRdb itself ran the multiplex PCR reads through MiXCR, one entry per CDR3 protein. Of approximately 700,000 distinct CDR3 sequences in the sample, about 17% are singletons; the top ten hold under 8.5%. The sample was blood. The source is a man younger than 30 with Graves' hyperthyroidism.

This clonotype has a count of ten or more. The V call is TRBV11-3, the J call TRBJ2-1; D might be TRBD2 (7 bases). Germline V gene lookup returns CDR1 SGHNT and CDR2 YENEEA. The length of the CDR3 is 15 residues. V was pared by 5 bases and J by 1 base, with 12 bases between. This CDR3 is CASSPEGGSYNEQFF. The DNA of the CDR3 is TGTGCCAGCAGCCCAGAGGGGGGGTCCTACAATGAGCAGTTCTTC. Full variable domain (outside the CDR3, taken from reference TRBV11-3 and TRBJ2-1): EAGVVQSPRYKIIEKKQPVAFWCNPISGHNTLYWYLQNLGQGPELLIRYENEEAVDDSQLPKDRFSAERLKGVDSTLKIQPAELGDSAVYLCASSPEGGSYNEQFFGPGTRLTVL.

Only a few counts were recorded for this clonotype. This sequence joins TRBV10-3 and TRBJ1-5, with D unclear. This CDR3 contains 13 residues. Trimming stripped 4 bases from V and 7 bases from J, with 11 bases between. The V gene's germline CDR1 is ENHRY and CDR2 SYGVKD. The CDR3 region is CAISGAHGQPQHF. In nucleotides, the CDR3 is TGTGCCATCAGTGGGGCACACGGACAGCCCCAGCATTTT.

The table lists this clonotype with a few counts. The V gene is TRBV9, the J gene TRBJ2-5, with D hard to call. In germline, CDR1 is SGDLS, CDR2 YYNGEE. The CDR3 is 14 residues long. V lost 0 bases and J lost 5, with 11 bases in between. CDR3 nucleotide sequence: TGTGCCAGCAGCGTAGACGGTGCTTCCGAGACCCAGTACTTC. Translation gives CASSVDGASETQYF.

This clonotype showed up many times. The genes are TRBV18 and TRBJ2-5, with TRBD1 matching 10 bases. Germline CDR1 and CDR2: KGHSH and LQKENI. The length of the CDR3 is 15 residues. V lost 7 bases to trimming and J lost 4 bases; unmatched junction nucleotides: 9. The CDR3 DNA reads as TGTGCCAGCTGCCCGGACAGGGGGTGTGGAGAGACCCAGTACTTC. Translating it yields CASCPDRGCGETQYF.

In this sample, this clonotype turned up many times. The chain carries TRBV12-3 or TRBV12-4 and TRBJ1-5, with D possibly being TRBD1 (5 bases). V lost 6 bases, J lost 0 bases, and 15 bases lay in between. This CDR3 contains 16 residues. The chain's CDR3 is CASSLGPFYSNQPQHF. For the CDR3, the DNA is TGTGCCAGCAGCCTGGGACCTTTCTATAGCAATCAGCCCCAGCATTTT.

This clonotype has a count of ten or more. V gene TRBV6-1 combines with J gene TRBJ2-7; D may match TRBD1 or TRBD2 (5 bases each). CDR1 is MNHNS and CDR2 is SASEGT in the germline V gene. CDR3 length: 15 amino acids. V was clipped by 5 bases and J by 1 base, with 15 bases between them. The CDR3 nucleotides read TGTGCCAGCAGTTTCCGTCCGGGACCATCCTACGAGCAGTACTTC. It codes for CASSFRPGPSYEQYF.

Comment on this clonotype: A much larger clone lies one base from this, so it may be a read error. The chain has TRBV7-3 and TRBJ2-5; TRBD1 agrees at 11 bases. Per germline, CDR1 SGHTA and CDR2 FQGTGA. The CDR3 length is 16 residues. The CDR3 here is CGSSPWGGTGGETQYF. The CDR3 DNA is TGTGGCAGCAGCCCCTGGGGGGGGACAGGGGGAGAGACCCAGTACTTC.

This clonotype was seen a handful of times. This chain joins TRBV6-1 and TRBJ2-3; D may correspond to TRBD1 or TRBD2 (5 bases each). V shed 10 bases and J shed 2 bases, with 28 bases lying between them. This CDR3 spans 18 amino acids. CDR1 and CDR2 from the germline V gene are MNHNS and SASEGT. The CDR3 is CATPGNYTDTGNTDTQYF. The DNA of the CDR3 is TGTGCCACCCCAGGGAATTACACAGATACGGGAAACACAGATACGCAGTATTTT.

The J gene is TRBJ2-5, the V gene TRBV20-1; no clear D. Germline lookup yields CDR1 DFQATT and CDR2 SNEGSKA (reference sequence). Trimming cost V 6 bases and J 3 bases, with 8 bases left between them. The CDR3 consists of 11 residues. The CDR3 DNA reads TGCAGTGCGGTATCAAAAGAGACCCAGTACTTC. It translates to CSAVSKETQYF.

There are a few counts of this clonotype. The chain carries TRBV20-1 and TRBJ2-1; no clear D gene. V lost 4 bases to trimming and J lost 6 bases, with 16 bases between them. The CDR3 length is 14 residues. Germline loops: CDR1 DFQATT, CDR2 SNEGSKA (reference sequence). The CDR3 DNA reads as TGCAGTGCTACTAGGGCTTCCACCGCCAATGAGCAGTTCTTC. Amino acids: CSATRASTANEQFF.

This clonotype has just a few counts. This rearrangement joins TRBV19 to TRBJ2-3; 10 bases are shared with TRBD2. The CDR3 contains 17 residues. V lost 3 bases, J lost 3 bases, and 9 bases stayed unmatched. Germline lookup yields CDR1 LNHDA and CDR2 SQIVND (reference sequence). The CDR3, as DNA: TGTGCCAGTAGTATTTCCCTAGCGGGAGTCGGTACAGATACGCAGTATTTT. Its translation is CASSISLAGVGTDTQYF.

This clonotype has only one observation. V is TRBV2 and J is TRBJ2-5, with TRBD1 as a possible D gene (6 bases). This CDR3 spans 14 amino acids. Trimming took 2 bases from V and 1 from J, leaving 8 bases between them. Germline-derived CDR1 and CDR2 are SNHLY and FYNNEI. CDR3 region: CASSETDSQETQYF. CDR3 coding DNA: TGTGCCAGCAGTGAAACGGACAGCCAAGAGACCCAGTACTTC.

The chain is built from TRBV28 and TRBJ1-2, with D unclear. The CDR3 has 11 amino acids. CDR1 is MDHEN, CDR2 SYDVKM, per germline. V lost 4 bases to trimming and J lost 2 bases, with 2 bases between them. DNA of the CDR3: TGTGCCAGCAGTTGGAACTATGGCTACACCTTC. Amino acids: CASSWNYGYTF.

The rearrangement joins TRBV7-9 to TRBJ2-1; tentative D call: TRBD1 (6 bases). The germline gives CDR1 SEHNR, CDR2 FQNEAQ (reference sequence). Deletions cut 5 bases from V and 3 bases from J, with 14 bases between. This CDR3 region has 15 residues. CDR3 sequence: CASSQRDKIYNEQFF. For the CDR3, the DNA is TGTGCCAGCAGCCAAAGGGACAAAATCTACAATGAGCAGTTCTTC.

This clonotype was seen repeatedly, ten times or more. This rearrangement joins TRBV2 to TRBJ1-5; unclear D gene. Germline V gene data show CDR1 as SNHLY and CDR2 as FYNNEI. The CDR3 contains 13 residues. V was cut by 7 bases and J by 6 bases, with 13 bases left in between. CDR3 in amino acids: CASKLDSGQPQHF. The CDR3 region has the DNA TGTGCCAGCAAGTTGGACTCGGGTCAGCCCCAGCATTTT.

This clonotype was counted a single time. V usage is TRBV7-6 and J usage is TRBJ2-2; TRBD2 aligns across 13 bases. After removal of 1 base from V and 4 bases from J, the junction contained 6 bases not matched to a gene. The CDR3 spans 18 residues. The germline gives CDR1 SGHVS, CDR2 FNYEAQ. The CDR3 loop is CASSLVGGLAGRTGELFF. The CDR3 DNA reads as TGTGCCAGCAGCTTAGTCGGGGGACTAGCGGGACGCACCGGGGAGCTGTTTTTT.

In its sample, this clonotype was seen many times. The rearrangement joins TRBV6-2 or TRBV6-3 to TRBJ2-7, with TRBD1 identical over 7 bases. In germline, CDR1 is MNHEY, CDR2 SVGEGT. The CDR3 has 14 residues. With 4 bases clipped from V and 4 bases from J, the junction kept 7 bases outside the gene matches. The CDR3 region has the DNA TGTGCCAGCAGTTCGCGCAGGGGGATATACGAGCAGTACTTC. Amino acid sequence: CASSSRRGIYEQYF.